These T cell receptor beta chains were read from a single sample in a study of T cell repertoires in cytomegalovirus infection. TCRdb re-called the reads with MiXCR, one entry per CDR3 protein. The profile shows about 200,000 distinct CDR3 sequences, 8.5% to 10% of them singletons. The sequencing sample was made of PBMCs. The receptors derive from a human donor in good health (CMV status not recorded). Some clones in this sample may be carry-over from other donors' samples. Each CDR3 is given with its conserved first and last residue. D genes are given only for firm matches. The size of a clone is reported for some rows only, either as once, few or many, or as a class for expanded clones.

d_gene,v_gene,abundance,j_gene,CDR3aa,CDR3nt
.,TRBV9,.,TRBJ2-1,CASRDQNNEQFF,TGTGCCAGCAGAGACCAAAACAATGAGCAGTTCTTC
.,TRBV12-3/TRBV12-4,many,TRBJ1-4,CASSQGHSAEKLFF,TGTGCCAGCAGTCAGGGACATTCGGCGGAAAAACTGTTTTTT
.,TRBV7-9,many,TRBJ2-1,CASSTTLAYSYNEQFF,TGTGCCAGCAGCACCACCCTAGCGTACTCCTACAATGAGCAGTTCTTC
TRBD1,TRBV29-1,.,TRBJ1-1,CSVPGQGNTEAFF,TGCAGCGTCCCGGGACAGGGGAACACTGAAGCTTTCTTT
TRBD1,TRBV7-9,many,TRBJ1-1,CASSVDRGQNTEAFF,TGTGCCAGCAGCGTGGACAGGGGGCAGAACACTGAAGCTTTCTTT
TRBD2,TRBV18,many,TRBJ2-7,CASSTTTSGSSYEQYF,TGTGCCAGCTCAACCACGACTAGCGGGAGCTCCTACGAGCAGTACTTC
.,TRBV5-1,many,TRBJ1-3,CASSLDPGNTIYF,TGCGCCAGCAGCTTGGATCCAGGAAACACCATATATTTT
TRBD1,TRBV7-2,many,TRBJ1-5,CASSRDRAYVDQPQHF,TGTGCCAGCAGCCGGGACAGGGCCTACGTGGATCAGCCCCAGCATTTT
TRBD2,TRBV15,.,TRBJ2-4,CATSSPTEGGSVGKNIQYF,TGTGCCACCAGCAGCCCCACCGAAGGCGGGAGCGTTGGCAAAAACATTCAGTACTTC
.,TRBV7-9,many,TRBJ1-4,CASSYKTEEKLFF,TGTGCCAGCAGCTATAAGACGGAGGAAAAACTGTTTTTT